This paragraph covers one T cell receptor beta chain sequence. Its antigen target is currently unknown. No base quality values were provided; no much bigger clone lies one nucleotide off. Reading from cysteine to phenylalanine, the CDR3 counts 17 amino acids. Only the CDR3 DNA is retained, 51 bases long and in frame from the first base. CDR1 and CDR2, looked up from the germline V gene, are SGHVS and FNYEAQ. Trimming takes 4 bases off V and 0 bases off J; junction bases not matched to a gene: 8. This record belongs to a study of shared clonotypes between healthy human individuals (TCRdb year 2020). About the study as a whole: A few men and a couple of women, aged 18 to 49 years, made up the cohort. To estimate repertoire size and how much clonotype sharing occurs between individuals, the study deeply sequenced the blood TCR repertoires of a handful of healthy adults. Leukapheresis yielded between about 0.94 and 9.5 billion PBMCs per donor. For each donor, three plates each were used for CD4 naive and CD4 memory, two plates were used for CD8 naive, and one plate was used for CD8 memory. To increase sequencing depth and limit assay-specific biases, TCR repertoire library preparation and sequencing were carried out by different laboratories using diverse techniques.

Using the deep immunoSEQ assay, multiplex PCR amplified TCR CDR3 regions from genomic DNA. Genomic DNA extracted from each cell subset was distributed evenly over all wells of several immunoSEQ 96-well plates, and each plate served as one replicate. For sorted subsets, each replicate PCR was loaded with around 220 ng genomic DNA, equivalent to some 27,000 T cell genomes. The purified libraries were quantified using a Qubit 3.0 fluorometer, sized with a Bioanalyzer 2100, and then quantified again using the KAPA Library Quantification kit. Every immunoSEQ 96-well plate was sequenced on a dedicated single-read 150-cycle Illumina NextSeq 550 flow cell. As for how the authors treated the data: Because the immunoSEQ output held only junctional sequences and lacked quality scores, the filtering could not match the filtering applied to full-length reads. To assign V/J genes and CDR3, sequences were annotated using PyIR, a Python wrapper for IgBLAST v1.9, with IMGT germline references. Reads were filtered out if the reads had weak V/J assignments (E-value above 1e-6), no CDR3, stop codons, out-of-frame junctions, or ambiguous translated residues. V3J clonotypes were defined as sequences sharing the same inferred V gene, J gene, and CDR3 amino acid sequence. To compute the percentage overlap between repertoires, the number of shared unique clonotypes was divided by the size of the smaller repertoire. Repertoire richness was assessed with RTK rarefaction, the Chao1 estimator, and Recon v2.1 estimates of unobserved clonotypes. Generation probabilities were computed with OLGA for all TCRbeta clonotypes obtained by the gDNA method from several donors. The clones in this table, taken by TCRdb from immuneACCESS, are in-frame only. Not every clone is retained; where verified, under half of the shortfall comes from an unresolved V gene, and the cause of the rest is unknown. The V and J calls and the clone size are those of that table, but D and trimming were determined from the DNA. This sample holds 950,000 to 1,100,000 clones; 70% to 80% were observed only once. The ten largest clones represent 0.5% to 0.65% of the sample.

The research as a whole found: The genetic and exposure-history diversity represented was limited by the small number of donors. Based on pairwise subsampling, the degree of clonotype sharing among donors was expected to be affected by sequencing depth. Larger estimated clonotype richness was generally found for naive subsets than for memory subsets. Higher generation probabilities were observed for clonotypes shared by all four sorted-subset donors than for non-shared clonotypes. Approximately 5% of naive CD4, 3.5% of naive CD8, approximately 2.2% of memory CD4, and approximately 0.4% of memory CD8 clonotypes were shared across a few donors. Only blood was sampled, and tissue TCR repertoires likely differ from those in blood. Rarefaction of sorted-subset datasets indicated incomplete sequencing despite the large sequencing depth.

Donors were healthy HIV-negative adults with no recently reported acute infections or vaccinations. Every donor was a Caucasian adult residing in Nashville, Tennessee, USA. CD4+ T cells were enriched by magnetic negative selection; naive cells were then positively selected on CD45RA, and the negative fraction formed the memory subset. Blood was collected by leukapheresis, and PBMCs were isolated by Ficoll-Histopaque density gradient centrifugation and then cryopreserved in liquid nitrogen vapor phase. Purity and quantity of every magnetically sorted T cell population were checked by analytical flow cytometry. Genomic DNA was isolated from each sorted fraction and quantified by UV absorbance on a Nanodrop 2000c.

The chain was built from TRBV7-6 and TRBJ2-2, with 7 central nucleotides matching TRBD2. The clonotype was recovered from a man aged 18 to 29 in good health. Some clones in this sample may be carry-over from other donors' samples. Sequencing was performed on memory CD4+ T cells from PBMCs. The sample's cell subset or site label, decoded: CD45RA-negative fraction. The sequenced DNA is TGTGCCAGCAGCTCCTTACTAGCGTTCGCGAACACCGGGGAGCTGTTTTTT. This codes for CASSSLLAFANTGELFF. With all but the CDR3 taken from the reference TRBV7-6 and TRBJ2-2 genes, the full variable domain is: GAGVSQSPRYKVTKRGQDVALRCDPISGHVSLYWYRQALGQGPEFLTYFNYEAQQDKSGLPNDRFSAERPEGSISTLTIQRTEQRDSAMYRCASSSLLAFANTGELFFGEGSRLTVL.